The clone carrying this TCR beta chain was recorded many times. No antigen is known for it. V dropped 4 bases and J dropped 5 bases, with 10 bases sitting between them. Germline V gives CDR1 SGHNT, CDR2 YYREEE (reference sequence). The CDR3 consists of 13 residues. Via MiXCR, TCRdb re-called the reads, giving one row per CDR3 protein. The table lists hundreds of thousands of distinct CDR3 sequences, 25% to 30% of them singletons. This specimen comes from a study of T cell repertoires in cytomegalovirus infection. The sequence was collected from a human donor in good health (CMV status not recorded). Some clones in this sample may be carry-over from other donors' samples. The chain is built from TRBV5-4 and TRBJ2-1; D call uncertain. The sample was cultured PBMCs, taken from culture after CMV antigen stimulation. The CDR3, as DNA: TGTGCCAGCAGCCGGACCCTTAACAATGAGCAGTTCTTC. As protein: CASSRTLNNEQFF.